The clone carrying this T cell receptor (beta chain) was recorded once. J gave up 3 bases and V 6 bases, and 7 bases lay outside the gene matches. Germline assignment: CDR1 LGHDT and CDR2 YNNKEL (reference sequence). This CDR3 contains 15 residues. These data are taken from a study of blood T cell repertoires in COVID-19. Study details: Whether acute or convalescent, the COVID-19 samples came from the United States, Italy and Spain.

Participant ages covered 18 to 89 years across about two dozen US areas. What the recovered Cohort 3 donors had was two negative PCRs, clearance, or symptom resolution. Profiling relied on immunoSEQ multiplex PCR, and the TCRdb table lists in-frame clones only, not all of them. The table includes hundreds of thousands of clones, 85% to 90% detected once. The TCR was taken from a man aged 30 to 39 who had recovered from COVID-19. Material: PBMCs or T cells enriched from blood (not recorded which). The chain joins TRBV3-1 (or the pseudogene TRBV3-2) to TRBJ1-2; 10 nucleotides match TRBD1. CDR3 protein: CASRPSDRGDYGYTF. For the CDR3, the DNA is TGTGCCAGCAGACCCTCGGACAGGGGGGACTATGGCTACACCTTC.